This entry is about one T cell receptor beta chain. Assay: immunoSEQ multiplex PCR; the TCRdb copy retains only in-frame clones and omits some. The table includes around 90,000 clones, over 80% detected once. The record originates from a study of blood T cell repertoires in COVID-19. Sequences were obtained from peripheral blood. This sequence originates from a woman in her 70s with active or convalescent COVID-19.

The CDR3 loop reads CASSEGAYNSPLHF. Here the CDR3 DNA reads TGTGCCAGTAGCGAGGGAGCTTATAATTCACCCCTCCACTTT. The chain carries TRBV19 and TRBJ1-6; D not certain. V lost 6 bases and J 4 bases, leaving 10 bases between the germline ends. The length of the CDR3 is 14 residues. The germline V gene encodes CDR1 LNHDA and CDR2 SQIVND (reference sequence).